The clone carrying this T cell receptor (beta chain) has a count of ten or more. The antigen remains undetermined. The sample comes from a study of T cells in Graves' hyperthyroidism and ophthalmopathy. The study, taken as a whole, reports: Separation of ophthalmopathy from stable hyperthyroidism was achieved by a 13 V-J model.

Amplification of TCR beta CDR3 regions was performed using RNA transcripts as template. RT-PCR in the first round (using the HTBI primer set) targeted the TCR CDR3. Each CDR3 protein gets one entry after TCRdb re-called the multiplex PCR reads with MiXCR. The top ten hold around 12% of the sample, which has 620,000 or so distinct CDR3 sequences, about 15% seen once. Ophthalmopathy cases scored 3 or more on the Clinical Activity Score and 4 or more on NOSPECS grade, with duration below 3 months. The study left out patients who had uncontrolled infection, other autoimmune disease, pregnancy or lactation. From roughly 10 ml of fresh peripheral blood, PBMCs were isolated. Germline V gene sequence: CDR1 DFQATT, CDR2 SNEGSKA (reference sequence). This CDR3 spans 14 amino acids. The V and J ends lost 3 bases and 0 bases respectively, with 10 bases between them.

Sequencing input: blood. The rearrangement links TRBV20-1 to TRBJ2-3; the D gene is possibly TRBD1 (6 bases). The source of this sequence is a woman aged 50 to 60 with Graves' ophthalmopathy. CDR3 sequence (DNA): TGCAGTGCTAGGGACAGTTCTAGCACAGATACGCAGTATTTT. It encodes CSARDSSSTDTQYF.